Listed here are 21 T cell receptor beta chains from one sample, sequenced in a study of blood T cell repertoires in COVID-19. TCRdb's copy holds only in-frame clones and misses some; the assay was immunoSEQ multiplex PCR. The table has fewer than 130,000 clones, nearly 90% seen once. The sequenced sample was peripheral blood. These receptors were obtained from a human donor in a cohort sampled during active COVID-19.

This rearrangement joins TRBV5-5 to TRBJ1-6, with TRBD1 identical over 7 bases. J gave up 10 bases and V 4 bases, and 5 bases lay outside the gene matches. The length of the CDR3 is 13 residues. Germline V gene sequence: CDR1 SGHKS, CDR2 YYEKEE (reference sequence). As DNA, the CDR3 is TGTGCCAGCAGCCCTCAGGGGGACTCACCCCTCCACTTT. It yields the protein CASSPQGDSPLHF.

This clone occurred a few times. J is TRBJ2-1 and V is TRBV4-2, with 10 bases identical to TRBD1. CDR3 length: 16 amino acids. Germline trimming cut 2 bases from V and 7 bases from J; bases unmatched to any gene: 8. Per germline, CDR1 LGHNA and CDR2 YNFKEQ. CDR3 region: CASSQPTGTGVNEQFF. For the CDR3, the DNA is TGTGCCAGCAGCCAACCTACCGGGACAGGGGTGAATGAGCAGTTCTTC.

The CDR3 loop reads CASSLDGLAANYEQYF. CDR3 DNA: TGTGCCAGCAGCTTGGATGGACTAGCGGCTAACTACGAGCAGTACTTC. V and J are TRBV5-4 and TRBJ2-7; 10 bases match TRBD2. In germline, CDR1 is SGHNT, CDR2 YYREEE (reference sequence). This CDR3 is 16 amino acids long. The junction had 6 bases not matched to a gene; V was cut back by 0 bases and J by 3 bases.

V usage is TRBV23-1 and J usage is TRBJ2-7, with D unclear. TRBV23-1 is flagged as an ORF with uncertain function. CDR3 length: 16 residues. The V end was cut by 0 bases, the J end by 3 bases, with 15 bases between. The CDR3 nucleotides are TGCGCCAGCAGTCAATCAAATCGGATACCGGGCTACGAGCAGTACTTC. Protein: CASSQSNRIPGYEQYF.

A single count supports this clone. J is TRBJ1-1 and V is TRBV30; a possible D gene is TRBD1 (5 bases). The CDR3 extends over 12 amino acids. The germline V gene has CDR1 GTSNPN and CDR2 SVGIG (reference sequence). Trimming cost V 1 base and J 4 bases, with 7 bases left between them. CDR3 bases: TGTGCCTGGAGTGGGGGGGGCACTGAAGCTTTCTTT. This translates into CAWSGGGTEAFF.

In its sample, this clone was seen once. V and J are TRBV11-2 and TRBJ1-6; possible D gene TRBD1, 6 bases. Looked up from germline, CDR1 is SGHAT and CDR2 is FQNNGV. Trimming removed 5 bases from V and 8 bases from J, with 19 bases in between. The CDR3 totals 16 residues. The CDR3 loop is CASSQEGGNFDSPLHF. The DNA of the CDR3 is TGTGCCAGCAGCCAGGAGGGGGGGAATTTCGATTCACCCCTCCACTTT. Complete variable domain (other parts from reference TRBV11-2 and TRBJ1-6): EAGVAQSPRYKIIEKRQSVAFWCNPISGHATLYWYQQILGQGPKLLIQFQNNGVVDDSQLPKDRFSAERLKGVDSTLKIQPAKLEDSAVYLCASSQEGGNFDSPLHFGNGTRLTVT.

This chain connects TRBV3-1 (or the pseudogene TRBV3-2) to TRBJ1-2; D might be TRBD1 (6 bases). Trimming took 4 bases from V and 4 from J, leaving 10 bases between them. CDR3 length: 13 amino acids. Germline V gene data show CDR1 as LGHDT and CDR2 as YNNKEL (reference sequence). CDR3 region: CASSPGTTYGYTF. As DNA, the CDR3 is TGTGCCAGCAGCCCCGGGACAACCTATGGCTACACCTTC.

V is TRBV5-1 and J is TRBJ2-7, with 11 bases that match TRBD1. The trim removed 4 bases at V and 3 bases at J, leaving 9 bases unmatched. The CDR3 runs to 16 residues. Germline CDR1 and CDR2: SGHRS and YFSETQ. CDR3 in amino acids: CASSAGLGTGGYEQYF. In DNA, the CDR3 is TGCGCCAGCAGCGCGGGATTGGGGACAGGGGGCTACGAGCAGTACTTC.

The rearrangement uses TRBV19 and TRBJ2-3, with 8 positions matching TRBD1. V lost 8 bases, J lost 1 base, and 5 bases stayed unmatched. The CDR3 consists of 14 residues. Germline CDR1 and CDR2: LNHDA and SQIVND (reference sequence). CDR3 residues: CASQGGQGTDTQYF. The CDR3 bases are TGTGCCAGTCAGGGGGGACAGGGCACAGATACGCAGTATTTT.

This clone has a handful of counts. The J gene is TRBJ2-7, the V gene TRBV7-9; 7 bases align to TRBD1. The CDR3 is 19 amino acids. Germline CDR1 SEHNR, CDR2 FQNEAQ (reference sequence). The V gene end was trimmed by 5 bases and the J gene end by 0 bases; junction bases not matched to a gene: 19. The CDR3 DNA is TGTGCCAGCAGCGCCCGGACAGGTGCCTTGGTTGGCCCCTCCTACGAGCAGTACTTC. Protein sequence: CASSARTGALVGPSYEQYF.

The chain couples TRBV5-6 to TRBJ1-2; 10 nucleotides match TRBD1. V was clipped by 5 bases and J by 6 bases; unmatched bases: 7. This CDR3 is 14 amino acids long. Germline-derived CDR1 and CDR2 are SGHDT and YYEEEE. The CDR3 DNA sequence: TGTGCCAGCAGTTCGGGACAGGGGATCGATGGCTACACCTTC. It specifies CASSSGQGIDGYTF.

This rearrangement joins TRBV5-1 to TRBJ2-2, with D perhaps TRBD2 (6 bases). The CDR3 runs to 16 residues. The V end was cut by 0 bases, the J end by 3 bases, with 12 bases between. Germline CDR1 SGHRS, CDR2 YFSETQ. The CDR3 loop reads CASSLARGTDTGELFF. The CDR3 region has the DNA TGCGCCAGCAGCTTGGCCCGGGGGACGGACACCGGGGAGCTGTTTTTT.

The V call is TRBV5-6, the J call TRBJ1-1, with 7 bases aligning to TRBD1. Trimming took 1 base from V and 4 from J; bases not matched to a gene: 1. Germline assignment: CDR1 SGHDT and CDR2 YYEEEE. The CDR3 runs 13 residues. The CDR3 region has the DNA TGTGCCAGCAGCTTGAAGGGGGCCACTGAAGCTTTCTTT. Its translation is CASSLKGATEAFF.

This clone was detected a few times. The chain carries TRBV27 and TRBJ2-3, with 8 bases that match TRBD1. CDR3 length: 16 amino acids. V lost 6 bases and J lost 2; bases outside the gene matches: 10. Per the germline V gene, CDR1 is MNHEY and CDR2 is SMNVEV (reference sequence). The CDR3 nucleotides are TGTGCCAGCAGGCAGGGGGCCAGAAGAAACACAGATACGCAGTATTTT. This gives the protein CASRQGARRNTDTQYF.

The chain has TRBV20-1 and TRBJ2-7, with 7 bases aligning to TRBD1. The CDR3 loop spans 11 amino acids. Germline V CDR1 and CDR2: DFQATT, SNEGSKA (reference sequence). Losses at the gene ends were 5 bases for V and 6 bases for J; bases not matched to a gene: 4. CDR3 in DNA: TGCAGTGCTCACGACAGGGCCGAGCAGTACTTC. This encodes CSAHDRAEQYF.

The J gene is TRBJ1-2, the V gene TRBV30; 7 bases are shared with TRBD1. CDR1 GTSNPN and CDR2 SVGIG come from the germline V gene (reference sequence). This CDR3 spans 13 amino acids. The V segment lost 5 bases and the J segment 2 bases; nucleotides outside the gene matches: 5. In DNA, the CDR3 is TGTGCCTGGGAGGGACAGATAAACTATGGCTACACCTTC. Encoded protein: CAWEGQINYGYTF.

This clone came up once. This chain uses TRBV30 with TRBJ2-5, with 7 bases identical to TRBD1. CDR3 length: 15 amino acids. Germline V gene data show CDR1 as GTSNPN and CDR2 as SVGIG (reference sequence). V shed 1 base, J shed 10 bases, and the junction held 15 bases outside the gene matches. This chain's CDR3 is CAWSAALDRERGQYF. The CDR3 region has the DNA TGTGCCTGGAGTGCTGCCCTTGACAGGGAGCGAGGCCAGTACTTC. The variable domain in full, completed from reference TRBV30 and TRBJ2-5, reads SQTIHQWPATLVQPVGSPLSLECTVEGTSNPNLYWYRQAAGRGLQLLFYSVGIGQISSEVPQNLSASRPQDRQFILSSKKLLLSDSGFYLCAWSAALDRERGQYFGPGTRLLVL.

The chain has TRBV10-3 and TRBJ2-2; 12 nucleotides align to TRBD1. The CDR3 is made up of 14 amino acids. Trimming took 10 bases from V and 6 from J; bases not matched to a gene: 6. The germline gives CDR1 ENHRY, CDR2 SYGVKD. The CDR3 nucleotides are TGTGCCAACTCCGGGACAGGGGGCTCCGGGGAGCTGTTTTTT. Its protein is CANSGTGGSGELFF.

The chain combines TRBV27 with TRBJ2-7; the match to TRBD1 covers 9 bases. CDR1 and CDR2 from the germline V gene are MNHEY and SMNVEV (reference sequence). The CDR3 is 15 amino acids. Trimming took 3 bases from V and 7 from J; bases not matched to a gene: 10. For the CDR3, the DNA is TGTGCCAGCAGTTTGTCCCGGACAGGGGTTGGGGAGCAGTACTTC. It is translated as CASSLSRTGVGEQYF.

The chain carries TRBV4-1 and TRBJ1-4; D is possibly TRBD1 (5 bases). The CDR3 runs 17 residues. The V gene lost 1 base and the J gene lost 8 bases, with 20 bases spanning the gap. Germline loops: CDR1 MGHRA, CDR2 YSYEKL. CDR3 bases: TGCGCCAGCAGCCAAGCCAACACGGGGGGGATCCGCGAAAAACTGTTTTTT. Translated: CASSQANTGGIREKLFF.

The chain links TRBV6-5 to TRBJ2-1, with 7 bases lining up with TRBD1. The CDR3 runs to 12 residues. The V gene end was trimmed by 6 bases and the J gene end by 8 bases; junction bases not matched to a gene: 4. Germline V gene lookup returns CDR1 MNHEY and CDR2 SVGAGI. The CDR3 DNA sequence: TGTGCCAGCAGCATAACAGGGGATGAGCAGTTCTTC. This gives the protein CASSITGDEQFF.